The rows below give T cell receptor beta chains drawn from one sample of a study of T cell repertoires in cytomegalovirus infection. TCRdb used MiXCR to reprocess the reads, holding one entry per CDR3 protein. Seen here are approximately 700,000 distinct CDR3 sequences, roughly 36% observed once, and the top ten hold roughly 2.9%. Specimen: PBMCs. The receptor source for this set is a human donor in good health (CMV status not recorded). Some clones in this sample may be carry-over from other donors' samples. The CDR3 runs from the conserved cysteine through the conserved F or W. The D gene is left open where the match is weak. Clone size is not always given. Where it is, it says once, few, many or a class for expanded clones.

>TRBJ1-1|TRBD1|TRBV6-2/TRBV6-3|many
TGTGCCAGCAGTTCGCCGACAGGGCTTACTGAAGCTTTCTTT
CASSSPTGLTEAFF
>TRBJ2-7|-|TRBV7-9|-
TGTGCCAGCAGCGGGAGTGACGAGCAGTACTTC
CASSGSDEQYF
>TRBJ2-7|TRBD2|TRBV20-1|-
TGCAGTGCTAGAGACATACTAGCGGGAAACTACGAGCAGTACTTC
CSARDILAGNYEQYF
>TRBJ2-2|TRBD2|TRBV2|-
TGTGCCAGCAGGGAGACTAGCGTGAACACCGGGGAGCTGTTTTTT
CASRETSVNTGELFF
>TRBJ1-1|-|TRBV4-1|few
TGCGCCAGCAGCCAAGTGGGAGGGTTTGAAGCTTTCTTT
CASSQVGGFEAFF
>TRBJ1-1|-|TRBV6-6|few
TGTGCCAGCAGTCTCCTTGATTGGGCAGGAATATCGAACACTGAAGCTTTCTTT
CASSLLDWAGISNTEAFF
>TRBJ2-3|-|TRBV20-1|few
TGCAGTGCTATAGGCGGGGCGGGGGCCCTAGATACGCAGTATTTT
CSAIGGAGALDTQYF
>TRBJ1-4|-|TRBV7-2|few
TGTGCCAGCAGCTTAGATGGGGGCGGCCTTAATGAAAAACTGTTTTTT
CASSLDGGGLNEKLFF
>TRBJ2-1|-|TRBV19|few
TGTGCCAGTAGTATAATCGGGCATCGGGATGAGCAGTTCTTC
CASSIIGHRDEQFF
>TRBJ1-4|-|TRBV7-6|few
TGTGCCAGCAGCTTAGGCACAGGGCTCATTACTAATGAAAAACTGTTTTTT
CASSLGTGLITNEKLFF
>TRBJ2-1|-|TRBV11-2|few
TGTGCCAGCAGCGCCCCCGACAGGAAGCAGTTCTTC
CASSAPDRKQFF
>TRBJ1-6|-|TRBV28|-
TGTGCCAGCAGTTTATCGCGGGGTTCAAATTCACCCCTCCACTTT
CASSLSRGSNSPLHF
>TRBJ1-5|-|TRBV20-1|-
TGCAGTGCTTGGGCGACAAGGAATCAGCCCCAGCATTTT
CSAWATRNQPQHF
>TRBJ2-4|TRBD1|TRBV28|-
TGTGCCAGCAGTCCAGCCGGGACAGGGGCCCCTATTCAGTACTTC
CASSPAGTGAPIQYF
>TRBJ1-2|-|TRBV3-1|-
TGTGCCAGCAGCCAAGTGCCCGGGCGGGTCTATGGCTACACCTTC
CASSQVPGRVYGYTF
>TRBJ1-4|-|TRBV7-2|-
TGTGCCAGCAGCTTAGAGGGCCCAGATGAAAAACTGTTTTTT
CASSLEGPDEKLFF
>TRBJ2-5|-|TRBV28|few
TGTGCCAGCAGTTTACCCTCGAAGGGGGTCCAGTACTTC
CASSLPSKGVQYF
>TRBJ2-2|TRBD1|TRBV24-1|-
TGTGCCACCAGTGACCCGGACAGGGAGGACACCGGGGAGCTGTTTTTT
CATSDPDREDTGELFF
>TRBJ2-3|TRBD2|TRBV14|-
TGTGCCAGCAGCCAAGGACTAGCTCCTGGGCATTTT
CASSQGLAPGHF
>TRBJ1-6|TRBD1|TRBV28|few
TGTGCCAGCTGCCCAGGGGGATCTAATTCACCCCTCCACTTT
CASCPGGSNSPLHF
>TRBJ2-5|TRBD1|TRBV29-1|-
TGCAGCGTCAACGACAGGGAAGAGACCCAGTACTTC
CSVNDREETQYF
>TRBJ2-3|-|TRBV28|once
TGTGCCAGCGCCCAAGGTAGTATAAGGACAGATACGCAGTATTTT
CASAQGSIRTDTQYF
>TRBJ2-3|TRBD2|TRBV7-2|many
TGTGCCAGCACCGGCCAGCGGGGGTACACAGATACGCAGTATTTT
CASTGQRGYTDTQYF
>TRBJ2-5|-|TRBV7-9|-
TGTGCCAGCAGCTTAATGAGGCTCCGGGGCGAAGAGACCCAGTACTTC
CASSLMRLRGEETQYF
>TRBJ2-7|-|TRBV27|-
TGTGCCAGCAGTTTCCAGGGCCGCCGCGACGAGCAGTACTTC
CASSFQGRRDEQYF
>TRBJ2-7|TRBD1|TRBV28|few
TGTGCCAGCAGTCTCGCGAGGACAGGGGGCTCCTACGAGCAGTACTTC
CASSLARTGGSYEQYF
>TRBJ2-2|TRBD2|TRBV7-2|-
TGTGCCAGCAGTAAAATAATAGCGGGAGTTACCGGGGAGCTGTTTTTT
CASSKIIAGVTGELFF
>TRBJ2-7|-|TRBV7-8|-
TGTGCCAGCAGCTTAGCCTGGGCAGGGGGGGCGAACGAGCAGTACTTC
CASSLAWAGGANEQYF
>TRBJ2-3|-|TRBV11-2|-
TGTGCCAGCAGCTTATTTTTTCGGCCATTAACAGATACGCAGTATTTT
CASSLFFRPLTDTQYF
>TRBJ2-7|-|TRBV6-6|-
TGTGCCAGCAGTTACTGGCAGGGAACCCACGAGCAGTACTTC
CASSYWQGTHEQYF
>TRBJ1-2|-|TRBV28|-
TGTGCCAGCAGTAGTAGCCGAACCCGGAGATGGGGCTACACCTTC
CASSSSRTRRWGYTF
>TRBJ1-1|TRBD1|TRBV28|few
TGTGCCAGCAGCCAGACAGGGATCACTGAAGCTTTCTTT
CASSQTGITEAFF
>TRBJ2-1|-|TRBV7-9|-
TGTGCCAGCAGCACGGGACCGAGCAATGAGCAGTTCTTC
CASSTGPSNEQFF